Listed below are T cell receptor beta chains from one sample, sequenced in a study of identical twins. TCRdb called the 5' RACE reads again in MiXCR, with one record for every CDR3 protein. Here the sample spans hundreds of thousands of distinct CDR3 sequences, roughly 24% being singletons. The same data also went into a second study, on T cells expressing NK-cell markers.

The specimen was CD4+ T cells sorted from blood. The receptors here all came from a woman aged 18-35 years in good health. CDR3s include the opening cysteine and the closing phenylalanine or tryptophan. A D gene is named only where the DNA matches it firmly. The size field is filled for only some rows; it gives once, few, many or a size class.

>TRBV29-1|-|TRBD1|TRBJ2-2|16
TGCAGCGTTTGGGGCCGGGACAGCCAAAACACCGGGGAGCTGTTTTTT
CSVWGRDSQNTGELFF
>TRBV20-1|few|-|TRBJ1-2|13
TGCAGTGCTAGTGGGGACCTTAACTATGGCTACACCTTC
CSASGDLNYGYTF
>TRBV3-1|-|-|TRBJ2-3|12
TGTGCCAGCAGCCAAGATAGGAGTCCCCAGTATTTT
CASSQDRSPQYF
>TRBV7-8|few|-|TRBJ1-3|15
TGTGCCAGCAGCTTAGTTGGCCGCTCTGGAAACACCATATATTTT
CASSLVGRSGNTIYF
>TRBV27|-|-|TRBJ1-1|15
TGTGCCAGCTCCGACAACGCAAGGGGTAACACTGAAGCTTTCTTT
CASSDNARGNTEAFF
>TRBV3-1|-|-|TRBJ2-7|18
TGTGCCAGCAGCCAAGATCATCCCAGTTTCAAGGCCTCATACGAGCAGTACTTC
CASSQDHPSFKASYEQYF
>TRBV5-1|-|TRBD1|TRBJ1-6|17
TGCGCCAGCAGCTCCTCCGGGACAGGGAAGATCTATTCACCCCTCCACTTT
CASSSSGTGKIYSPLHF
>TRBV7-6|-|TRBD2|TRBJ2-1|16
TGTGCCAGCAGCTTAGGTGTCGAAGCGGGAGGTGGTGAGCAGTTCTTC
CASSLGVEAGGGEQFF
>TRBV5-6|-|TRBD1|TRBJ2-1|16
TGTGCCAGCAGCTGGTATACAGGGGGATCCTACAATGAGCAGTTCTTC
CASSWYTGGSYNEQFF
>TRBV20-1|few|-|TRBJ1-1|13
TGCAGTGCTTACGACAGCTGGAACACTGAAGCTTTCTTT
CSAYDSWNTEAFF
>TRBV6-4|few|-|TRBJ1-6|13
TGTGCCAGCAGTGGAACAATAGGGTCACCCCTCCACTTT
CASSGTIGSPLHF
>TRBV24-1|-|-|TRBJ2-7|15
TGTGCCACCAGTGTAAGAACAGGGAGCTCCTACGAGCAGTACTTC
CATSVRTGSSYEQYF
>TRBV20-1|-|TRBD2|TRBJ2-1|15
TGCAGTGCTAGATCGGGACTAGCAGGCATCAATGAGCAGTTCTTC
CSARSGLAGINEQFF
>TRBV5-1|-|-|TRBJ1-2|12
TGCGCCAGCCAGGAGGGGAACTATGGCTACACCTTC
CASQEGNYGYTF
>TRBV3-1|-|-|TRBJ1-2|15
TGTGCCAGCAGCCAAGAGGCAGGCTTCAACTATGGCTACACCTTC
CASSQEAGFNYGYTF
>TRBV5-5|-|-|TRBJ2-2|14
TGTGCCAGCAGCTTGATGAGAGGGGCCGGGGAGCTGTTTTTT
CASSLMRGAGELFF
>TRBV20-1|few|TRBD2|TRBJ2-5|13
TGCAGTGTCGAAGGGGCGGGGGAAGAGACCCAGTACTTC
CSVEGAGEETQYF
>TRBV29-1|-|-|TRBJ2-5|12
TGCAGCGCCTGGGGTTTTGGGGAGACCCAGTACTTC
CSAWGFGETQYF
>TRBV6-2/TRBV6-3|-|TRBD2|TRBJ2-5|15
TGTGCCAGCAGTTTAGCGGGAGTATGGCCGGAGACCCAGTACTTC
CASSLAGVWPETQYF
>TRBV7-2|few|-|TRBJ2-1|12
TGTGCCAGCAGTCGTAGGGGATATGAGCAGTTCTTC
CASSRRGYEQFF
>TRBV11-2|few|-|TRBJ1-1|14
TGTGCCAGCAGCTTAAGAGACAGATACGCTGAAGCTTTCTTT
CASSLRDRYAEAFF
>TRBV4-2|few|-|TRBJ1-5|14
TGTGCCAGCAGCCAAGATCAAAGAGGACAGCCCCAGCATTTT
CASSQDQRGQPQHF
>TRBV15|few|-|TRBJ1-1|14
TGTGCCACCAGCAGGGGTGGGGTTGGCACTGAAGCTTTCTTT
CATSRGGVGTEAFF
>TRBV15|-|-|TRBJ2-1|15
TGTGCCACCGCCCGGAAGAGAGCCTATTACAATGAGCAGTTCTTC
CATARKRAYYNEQFF
>TRBV20-1|-|TRBD2|TRBJ2-3|13
TGCAGTGCGGCTAGCGGGGCCACAGATACGCAGTATTTT
CSAASGATDTQYF
>TRBV20-1|-|-|TRBJ1-2|12
TGCAGTGCCACGTTGGCTGTTTATGGCTACACCTTC
CSATLAVYGYTF
>TRBV25-1|many|-|TRBJ1-1|13
TGTGCCAGCAGTGGGCAGGGTGGGACTGAAGCTTTCTTT
CASSGQGGTEAFF
>TRBV12-3/TRBV12-4|-|-|TRBJ2-3|14
TGTGCCAGCAGTTTAGCCCGGCGAGGGTATACGCAGTATTTT
CASSLARRGYTQYF
>TRBV15|-|-|TRBJ1-2|15
TGTGCCACCAGCAGAGATCCCGGCAGGACGTATGGCTACACCTTC
CATSRDPGRTYGYTF
>TRBV20-1|few|-|TRBJ2-1|13
TGCAGTGCATACTATTCAAGCTACAATGAGCAGTTCTTC
CSAYYSSYNEQFF
>TRBV19|-|TRBD2|TRBJ2-3|15
TGTGCCAGTACTGGGACTAGCCGCGGCACAGATACGCAGTATTTT
CASTGTSRGTDTQYF
>TRBV14|many|-|TRBJ2-1|12
TGTGCCAGCAGCCCACAGGGTTACGAGCAGTTCTTC
CASSPQGYEQFF
>TRBV20-1|-|TRBD1|TRBJ2-7|12
TGCAGTGCGAGACAGGGGGCGTACGAGCAGTACTTC
CSARQGAYEQYF
>TRBV5-1|few|TRBD1|TRBJ1-5|17
TGCGCCAGCAGCTGGGGCCCAACGGTTAAGGGGGCTCAGCCCCAGCATTTT
CASSWGPTVKGAQPQHF
>TRBV5-1|-|-|TRBJ2-5|15
TGCGCCAGCAGCTTGGATAGCTCGAGGACAGAGACCCAGTACTTC
CASSLDSSRTETQYF
>TRBV6-2/TRBV6-3|few|TRBD1|TRBJ1-2|14
TGTGCCAGCAGTTACCTCCGGACAGGGAACGGCTACACCTTC
CASSYLRTGNGYTF
>TRBV6-5|-|-|TRBJ2-1|16
TGTGCCAGCAGTTACCCCGAAGGCTGGGGTATCAATGAGCAGTTCTTC
CASSYPEGWGINEQFF
>TRBV5-1|few|-|TRBJ1-1|13
TGCGCCAGCAGCTTCACTGAGGCAGTTGAAGCTTTCTTT
CASSFTEAVEAFF
>TRBV20-1|many|TRBD2|TRBJ2-7|14
TGCAGTGCTCTTAGCGGGAGGGGTCCGGACGAGCAGTACTTC
CSALSGRGPDEQYF
>TRBV10-3|-|TRBD1|TRBJ2-7|14
TGTGCCATCAGTGACGACAGGGTGGCCTACGAGCAGTACTTC
CAISDDRVAYEQYF
>TRBV7-6|-|TRBD1|TRBJ2-5|14
TGTGCCAGCAGCTTAGCTAACAGGGGGGAGACCCAGTACTTC
CASSLANRGETQYF
>TRBV6-1|-|-|TRBJ1-3|15
TGTGCCACCCAAGGCCTCCGTTACTCTGGAAACACCATATATTTT
CATQGLRYSGNTIYF
>TRBV5-1|-|-|TRBJ2-7|14
TGCGCCAGCAGCTTGTTTACAGGGAGGAACGAGCAGTACTTC
CASSLFTGRNEQYF
>TRBV6-5|few|-|TRBJ2-5|16
TGTGCCAGCAGTTACTCAATTAGCCAGGGGTTCGGGACCCAGTACTTC
CASSYSISQGFGTQYF
>TRBV6-1|-|TRBD2|TRBJ2-1|14
TGTGCCAGCGTAGCGGGAGGGCCAAGCAATGAGCAGTTCTTC
CASVAGGPSNEQFF
>TRBV10-3|few|-|TRBJ2-3|12
TGTGCCATCAGTGAGGTGGGAGATACGCAGTATTTT
CAISEVGDTQYF
>TRBV7-2|-|TRBD2|TRBJ2-5|15
TGTGCCAGCAGCTTCGGGACTAGGGGAACGGGGACCCAGTACTTC
CASSFGTRGTGTQYF
>TRBV5-1|-|TRBD1|TRBJ2-1|15
TGCGCCAGCAGCTTTGGGGGGACAGGGGGCCGTGAGCAGTTCTTC
CASSFGGTGGREQFF
>TRBV5-1|few|-|TRBJ2-7|15
TGCGCCAGCAGCTTGGGGGCCGGAGCCGGTGTTGCGCAGTACTTC
CASSLGAGAGVAQYF
>TRBV7-3|-|TRBD1|TRBJ2-2|17
TGTGCCAGCAGCTTAACGAGGAGGACAGGGTGGACCGGGGAGCTGTTTTTT
CASSLTRRTGWTGELFF
>TRBV7-9|-|-|TRBJ2-7|14
TGTGCCAGCAGCTTAAACTTGGCCACCTACGAGCAGTACTTC
CASSLNLATYEQYF
>TRBV6-5|few|-|TRBJ2-1|15
TGTGCCAGCAGTTACGCGGCTAGAACCTACAATGAGCAGTTCTTC
CASSYAARTYNEQFF
>TRBV6-2/TRBV6-3|few|TRBD2|TRBJ2-1|15
TGTGCCAGCAGGCGTACTAGCGGCTTCTACAATGAGCAGTTCTTC
CASRRTSGFYNEQFF
>TRBV20-1|few|-|TRBJ2-7|12
TGCAGTGCTTCAGGGAGGCCCTACGAGCAGTACTTC
CSASGRPYEQYF
>TRBV20-1|-|-|TRBJ1-2|13
TGCAGTGCTAGCCAAGAGCTAAGCTATGGCTACACCTTC
CSASQELSYGYTF
>TRBV27|few|-|TRBJ2-1|15
TGTGCCAGCAGTTTTCGAGTACGCCCCTACAATGAGCAGTTCTTC
CASSFRVRPYNEQFF
>TRBV15|few|TRBD1|TRBJ2-5|14
TGTGCCACCAGCAGAGTAGGGGGCACGGAGACCCAGTACTTC
CATSRVGGTETQYF
>TRBV10-3|few|-|TRBJ2-5|14
TGTGCCATCAGAACTAGTCAAAGCCAAGAGACCCAGTACTTC
CAIRTSQSQETQYF
>TRBV5-1|-|TRBD2|TRBJ2-1|15
TGCGCCAGCAGCTTGGAGGCTAGCGGGAGGAATGAGCAGTTCTTC
CASSLEASGRNEQFF